These 14 T cell receptor beta chains were sequenced from one sample in a study of blood T cell repertoires in COVID-19 (TCRdb year 2020). The library was generated by the immunoSEQ multiplex PCR assay. TCRdb's version of the immuneACCESS table is confined to in-frame rearrangements and falls short of the full clone set. An unresolved V gene accounts for under half of the shortfall where checked; the remainder is of unknown origin. The sample includes about 180,000 clones, with about 89% observed a single time. In total, the top ten clones hold approximately 2.7% of the sample. Sequenced: peripheral blood. These receptors were taken from a man in his forties with active or convalescent COVID-19.

The chain couples TRBV4-1 to TRBJ1-3, with 7 bases that match TRBD1. Germline CDR1 reads MGHRA; CDR2 reads YSYEKL. V was clipped by 3 bases and J by 5 bases; unmatched bases: 16. The CDR3 spans 18 residues. The CDR3 loop reads CASSQIPFGTGDRNTIYF. Here the CDR3 DNA reads TGCGCCAGCAGCCAGATTCCGTTCGGAACAGGGGATAGAAACACCATATATTTT.

The gene calls are TRBV3-1 (or the pseudogene TRBV3-2) and TRBJ2-2; possibly TRBD1 for D (6 bases). Germline CDR1 reads LGHDT; CDR2 reads YNNKEL (reference sequence). This CDR3 contains 14 residues. V was pared by 1 base and J by 7 bases, with 10 bases between. CDR3: CASSQGWGRGELFF. The CDR3 region has the DNA TGTGCCAGCAGCCAAGGGTGGGGGCGCGGGGAGCTGTTTTTT.

This chain connects TRBV7-9 to TRBJ1-1; 10 bases are a match to TRBD1. CDR1 SEHNR and CDR2 FQNEAQ come from the germline V gene (reference sequence). V shed 3 bases and J 0 bases; nucleotides not matched to a gene: 4. This CDR3 is 16 amino acids long. The chain's CDR3 is CASSFRTGGLNTEAFF. In DNA, the CDR3 is TGTGCCAGCAGCTTCCGGACAGGGGGATTGAACACTGAAGCTTTCTTT. Looking up the rest from reference TRBV7-9 and TRBJ1-1 gives the full variable domain: DTGVSQNPRHKITKRGQNVTFRCDPISEHNRLYWYRQTLGQGPEFLTYFQNEAQLEKSRLLSDRFSAERPKGSFSTLEIQRTEQGDSAMYLCASSFRTGGLNTEAFFGQGTRLTVV.

The rearrangement links TRBV28 to TRBJ2-7; D perhaps matches TRBD1 (5 bases). Trimming stripped 5 bases from V and 4 bases from J, with 27 bases between. Germline V lookup: CDR1 MDHEN, CDR2 SYDVKM. The CDR3 totals 18 residues. The CDR3 region has the DNA TGTGCCAGCAGTCTGCTTTTATCCTTACTGGACAACTCATACGAGCAGTACTTC. Translated: CASSLLLSLLDNSYEQYF. The full variable domain, its missing parts supplied by reference TRBV28 and TRBJ2-7, is DVKVTQSSRYLVKRTGEKVFLECVQDMDHENMFWYRQDPGLGLRLIYFSYDVKMKEKGDIPEGYSVSREKKERFSLILESASTNQTSMYLCASSLLLSLLDNSYEQYFGPGTRLTVT.

The chain has TRBV5-6 and TRBJ1-2, with 9 bases matching TRBD1. V lost 5 bases and J lost 4; bases outside the gene matches: 6. The CDR3 length is 14 residues. Germline V CDR1 and CDR2: SGHDT, YYEEEE. CDR3 in DNA: TGTGCCAGCAGAAATACAGGGGGCGGCTATGGCTACACCTTC. This sequence encodes CASRNTGGGYGYTF.

In this sample, this clone turned up a few times. This chain connects TRBV6-5 to TRBJ2-7, with TRBD1 as a possible D gene (6 bases). Trimming shortened V by 2 bases and J by 7 bases, and 18 bases separated the two germline ends. This CDR3 has 15 residues. The germline CDR1 and CDR2 sequences are MNHEY and SVGAGI. In DNA form, the CDR3 reads TGTGCCAGCAGTTACACAGGACAGCCCCAGCGGGAGCAGTACTTC. This gives the protein CASSYTGQPQREQYF.

This chain connects TRBV2 to TRBJ2-5; tentative D call: TRBD1 (5 bases). Deletions cut 4 bases from V and 3 bases from J, with 9 bases between. Germline lookup yields CDR1 SNHLY and CDR2 FYNNEI. This CDR3 contains 13 residues. The CDR3 reads CASSVDRKETQYF. The CDR3 region has the DNA TGTGCCAGCAGTGTTGACAGAAAAGAGACCCAGTACTTC.

J is TRBJ1-3 and V is TRBV30, with 7 bases lining up with TRBD1. V trimming: 4 bases; J trimming: 1 base; junction bases outside the gene matches: 4. There are 14 residues in the CDR3. Per the germline V gene, CDR1 is GTSNPN and CDR2 is SVGIG (reference sequence). The CDR3 DNA follows: TGTGCCTGGACCTGGGACAGTTCTGGAAACACCATATATTTT. It yields the protein CAWTWDSSGNTIYF.

The chain couples TRBV3-1 (or the pseudogene TRBV3-2) to TRBJ1-2; no firm D call. Trimming removed 1 base from V and 7 bases from J, with 10 bases in between. The CDR3 is 13 residues long. Germline V gene data show CDR1 as LGHDT and CDR2 as YNNKEL (reference sequence). The CDR3 region has the DNA TGTGCCAGCAGCCAAGGCGGGATGGGTGGCTACACCTTC. Its translation is CASSQGGMGGYTF.

The chain recombines TRBV2 with TRBJ2-7, with a tentative D call TRBD2 (5 bases). Trimming took off 6 bases at V and 1 base at J, with 7 bases between the two ends. The CDR3 has 12 residues. CDR1 SNHLY and CDR2 FYNNEI come from the germline V gene. The DNA of the CDR3 is TGTGCCAGCAGCCGGGGTTCCTACGAGCAGTACTTC. Translating it yields CASSRGSYEQYF. Variable domain in full (rest from reference TRBV2 and TRBJ2-7): EPEVTQTPSHQVTQMGQEVILRCVPISNHLYFYWYRQILGQKVEFLVSFYNNEISEKSEIFDDQFSVERPDGSNFTLKIRSTKLEDSAMYFCASSRGSYEQYFGPGTRLTVT.

This sequence joins TRBV28 and TRBJ2-7; no firm D call. CDR1 MDHEN and CDR2 SYDVKM come from the germline V gene. CDR3 length: 14 amino acids. V dropped 5 bases and J dropped 2 bases, with 13 bases sitting between them. CDR3 DNA: TGTGCCAGCAGTCCCCCAGGTGTGACCTACGAGCAGTACTTC. Protein sequence: CASSPPGVTYEQYF.

This clone has more than one count but fewer than ten. The V call is TRBV5-1, the J call TRBJ2-7, with 7 nucleotides matching TRBD1. CDR3 length equals 17 residues. V shed 0 bases and J 1 base; nucleotides not matched to a gene: 10. The V gene's germline CDR1 is SGHRS and CDR2 YFSETQ. The CDR3 DNA reads as TGCGCCAGCAGCTTGGGTTACGACAGGGCTGGATCCTACGAGCAGTACTTC. It specifies CASSLGYDRAGSYEQYF.

The rearrangement joins TRBV4-2 to TRBJ1-1; a possible D gene is TRBD1 (5 bases). The ends were cut back, 4 bases at V and 4 bases at J, with 19 bases in the middle. Germline-derived CDR1 and CDR2 are LGHNA and YNFKEQ. This CDR3 comprises 16 residues. CDR3 in DNA: TGTGCCAGCAGCCCATGGGGTGGGGGAGGTGGCACTGAAGCTTTCTTT. Translation: CASSPWGGGGGTEAFF.

V and J are TRBV6-5 and TRBJ1-1; maybe TRBD1 (5 bases). The length of the CDR3 is 14 residues. Germline V gene sequence: CDR1 MNHEY, CDR2 SVGAGI. Deletions cut 2 bases from V and 0 bases from J, with 7 bases between. The CDR3 DNA follows: TGTGCCAGCAGTTACGGGGCAATGAACACTGAAGCTTTCTTT. Protein: CASSYGAMNTEAFF.